The present TCR beta chain was sequenced within a study of blood T cell repertoires in COVID-19. Study at large: The United States, Italy and Spain provided the acute and convalescent COVID-19 samples. T cells, B-cell-depleted T cells, or PBMCs supplied cDNA or gDNA.

J was trimmed by 4 bases and V by 6 bases; bases with no gene match: 6. Per germline, CDR1 ENHRY and CDR2 SYGVKD. The CDR3 is 14 amino acids. Per the original methods: Scientists estimated how many nucleated cells there were by amplifying reference gene primers. Libraries were prepared by immunoSEQ multiplex PCR; TCRdb keeps only in-frame clonotypes and omits some of them. That table furnishes V, J and clone size, whereas the DNA furnished D and trimming. The profile shows roughly 76,000 clones, 85% to 90% of them singletons. The specimen sequenced was peripheral blood. The sequence derives from a man in his 70s with active or convalescent COVID-19. The V call is TRBV10-3, the J call TRBJ1-1, with 9 nucleotides matching TRBD1. The CDR3, as DNA: TGTGCCATCAGGCAACAGGGGGCGAGCACTGAAGCTTTCTTT. This gives the protein CAIRQQGASTEAFF.